Shown below are 14 T cell receptor beta chains from a single sample sequenced in a study of T cell responses to AZD1222 COVID-19 vaccine. Generated by immunoSEQ multiplex PCR, the TCRdb table keeps only in-frame clones and is missing some. The sample comprises around 130,000 clones, approximately 90% of which are singletons, and 4% to 4.5% rests with the top ten. The specimen was peripheral blood, collected 28 days after the second dose of the MenACWY control vaccine. These receptors all come from an adult who received the MenACWY meningococcal vaccine as a control.

V gene TRBV27 combines with J gene TRBJ1-6; D unclear. Germline lookup yields CDR1 MNHEY and CDR2 SMNVEV (reference sequence). Trimming removed 2 bases at V and 7 bases at J, with 3 bases between. This CDR3 has 12 residues. In nucleotides, the CDR3 is TGTGCCAGCAGTTTAATAAATTCACCCCTCCACTTT. Translation gives CASSLINSPLHF.

The chain combines TRBV5-1 with TRBJ2-3; 14 nucleotides match TRBD2. Germline V lookup: CDR1 SGHRS, CDR2 YFSETQ. The CDR3 consists of 16 residues. V lost 4 bases, J lost 6 bases, and 7 bases stayed unmatched. The CDR3: CASSLGTSGSFDTQYF. CDR3 DNA sequence: TGCGCCAGCAGCCTGGGGACTAGCGGGAGCTTCGATACGCAGTATTTT.

The rearrangement links TRBV3-1 (or the pseudogene TRBV3-2) to TRBJ2-3; 10 bases fit TRBD1. The CDR3 has 15 amino acids. V lost 4 bases and J lost 2; bases outside the gene matches: 3. From germline, CDR1 is LGHDT and CDR2 YNNKEL (reference sequence). The CDR3 here is CASSPGQGITDTQYF. CDR3 in DNA: TGTGCCAGCAGCCCGGGACAGGGGATCACAGATACGCAGTATTTT.

The chain carries TRBV7-2 and TRBJ1-5; D unresolved. Germline CDR1 SGHTA, CDR2 FQGNSA. The CDR3 consists of 15 residues. V lost 4 bases, J lost 5 bases, and 15 bases lay in between. CDR3 residues: CASSSSSSGYQPQHF. The CDR3, as DNA: TGTGCCAGCAGCTCTAGCAGCTCGGGATATCAGCCCCAGCATTTT.

J is TRBJ1-4 and V is TRBV15; tentative D call: TRBD1 (6 bases). This CDR3 is 15 amino acids long. V lost 1 base, J lost 3 bases, and 9 bases lay in between. Germline values: CDR1 LNHNV, CDR2 YYDKDF (reference sequence). CDR3 sequence (DNA): TGTGCCACCAGCAGAGGAGGGGGGGCTAATGAAAAACTGTTTTTT. This translates into CATSRGGGANEKLFF.

The V call is TRBV10-1, the J call TRBJ2-3; D not resolved. The CDR3 is made up of 15 amino acids. From germline, CDR1 is WNHNN and CDR2 SYGVQD (reference sequence). The ends were cut back, 6 bases at V and 5 bases at J, with 18 bases in the middle. In DNA, the CDR3 is TGCGCCAGCAGCGAGCCCACGGCCGCCGGAGATACGCAGTATTTT. It encodes CASSEPTAAGDTQYF.

The J gene is TRBJ2-6, the V gene TRBV7-9; D not resolved. Trimming cost V 7 bases and J 0 bases, with 10 bases left between them. CDR3 length: 15 residues. Germline loops: CDR1 SEHNR, CDR2 FQNEAQ (reference sequence). The CDR3 DNA reads as TGTGCCAGCAACTTTGCTATCTCTGGGGCCAACGTCCTGACTTTC. Amino acids: CASNFAISGANVLTF.

This chain uses TRBV28 with TRBJ2-1; no clear D. Germline CDR1 and CDR2: MDHEN and SYDVKM. V lost 3 bases and J lost 6, with 12 bases in between. The CDR3 length is 14 residues. The CDR3, as DNA: TGTGCCAGCAGTTTCCCAAACCTACGCAATGAGCAGTTCTTC. Amino acid sequence: CASSFPNLRNEQFF. Full variable domain (outside the CDR3, taken from reference TRBV28 and TRBJ2-1): DVKVTQSSRYLVKRTGEKVFLECVQDMDHENMFWYRQDPGLGLRLIYFSYDVKMKEKGDIPEGYSVSREKKERFSLILESASTNQTSMYLCASSFPNLRNEQFFGPGTRLTVL.

This clone occurred a few times. The chain's CDR3 is CASSTGQYTEAFF. The CDR3 bases are TGTGCCAGCAGCACGGGACAGTACACTGAAGCTTTCTTT. The rearrangement links TRBV28 to TRBJ1-1, with 7 bases matching TRBD1. The CDR3 contains 13 residues. Per the germline V gene, CDR1 is MDHEN and CDR2 is SYDVKM. Unmatched junction bases numbered 4, after V lost 6 bases and J lost 3 bases.

This sequence joins TRBV7-2 and TRBJ2-7; TRBD1 matches 9 bases. This CDR3 is built from 14 residues. The V and J ends lost 6 bases and 3 bases, in that order; junction bases with no gene match: 6. Germline V gene sequence: CDR1 SGHTA, CDR2 FQGNSA. CDR3 nucleotides: TGTGCCAGCAGTACAGGGGGCTACGGCTACGAGCAGTACTTC. It encodes CASSTGGYGYEQYF.

This chain links TRBV9 with TRBJ2-3, with 10 bases matching TRBD1. The CDR3 loop spans 16 amino acids. The germline V gene has CDR1 SGDLS and CDR2 YYNGEE. V shed 0 bases and J 4 bases; nucleotides not matched to a gene: 5. The CDR3 protein is CASSVGDRGRADTQYF. Here the CDR3 DNA reads TGTGCCAGCAGCGTAGGGGACAGGGGAAGGGCAGATACGCAGTATTTT.

This chain connects TRBV4-1 to TRBJ1-4; perhaps TRBD1 as D (5 bases). Trimming cost V 5 bases and J 4 bases, with 17 bases left between them. Germline V gene data show CDR1 as MGHRA and CDR2 as YSYEKL. The CDR3 contains 16 residues. The CDR3 region is CASSSSLTALNEKLFF. The DNA of the CDR3 is TGCGCCAGCAGCTCTTCCCTGACAGCACTTAATGAAAAACTGTTTTTT.

The chain has TRBV18 and TRBJ2-5, with 12 bases aligning to TRBD1. This CDR3 comprises 16 residues. Germline V gene data show CDR1 as KGHSH and CDR2 as LQKENI. V dropped 0 bases and J dropped 5; count of bases not matched to a gene: 4. Here the CDR3 reads CASSPPRDRGLETQYF. The CDR3 coding sequence is TGTGCCAGCTCACCACCGCGGGACAGGGGGCTTGAGACCCAGTACTTC.

The chain joins TRBV4-1 to TRBJ1-6; D is unresolved. From germline, CDR1 is MGHRA and CDR2 YSYEKL. This CDR3 region has 14 residues. V was clipped by 1 base and J by 7 bases, with 8 bases between them. The CDR3 DNA sequence: TGCGCCAGCAGCCAAGCTATCTCCAATTCACCCCTCCACTTT. Translation: CASSQAISNSPLHF.